This entry is about one TCR beta chain. Antigen specificity is unknown. TCRdb redid the calling of the 5' RACE reads with MiXCR, one entry per CDR3 protein. The data contain 280,000 or so distinct CDR3 sequences, roughly 8.7% of them singletons. The germline V gene has CDR1 SEHNR and CDR2 FQNEAQ (reference sequence). Trimming removed 6 bases at V and 0 bases at J, with 15 bases between. CDR3 length: 16 residues. This entry is derived from a study of T cells after yellow fever vaccination. Whole-study results and caveats: Few clonotypes appeared in both CD4 and CD8 compartments.

This chain links TRBV7-9 with TRBJ2-1, with D possibly called TRBD1 or TRBD2 (5 bases each). This sequence originates from a man younger than 35 who received the YFV17D yellow fever vaccine. The material sequenced was CD4+ T cells sorted from PBMCs, taken 5 days after the yellow fever booster vaccination. The CDR3 coding sequence is TGTGCCAGCAGTCAAATACGGGGCCCCTCCTACAATGAGCAGTTCTTC. This translates into CASSQIRGPSYNEQFF.